Listed below are T cell receptor beta chains from one sample, sequenced in a study of T cell changes during pregnancy in multiple sclerosis. Method: immunoSEQ multiplex PCR; TCRdb's copy keeps in-frame clones and lacks some. This sample has under 45,000 clones, with 90% to 95% found just once. Sequenced here: CD8+ T cells from peripheral blood mononuclear cells, sampled in the third trimester of pregnancy. The receptors come from a female donor with multiple sclerosis, enrolled in a pregnancy study. The CDR3 runs from the conserved cysteine through the conserved F or W. A D gene is named only where the DNA matches it firmly. Where a row states a size, it is once, few, many or the class of an expanded clone; other rows omit it.

j_call: TRBJ1-5; v_call: TRBV19; cdr3_length: 18; clone_size: .; d_call: .; cdr3_aa: CASSGGGELLYSNQPQHF; cdr3_nt: TGTGCCAGTAGTGGAGGAGGGGAGCTACTCTATAGCAATCAGCCCCAGCATTTT
j_call: TRBJ1-1; v_call: TRBV19; cdr3_length: 14; clone_size: .; d_call: .; cdr3_aa: CASSINGGYPEAFF; cdr3_nt: TGTGCCAGTAGTATTAACGGGGGGTATCCTGAAGCTTTCTTT
j_call: TRBJ1-1; v_call: TRBV6-5; cdr3_length: 13; clone_size: .; d_call: TRBD1; cdr3_aa: CASRPGGGTEAFF; cdr3_nt: TGTGCCAGCAGGCCAGGGGGCGGCACTGAAGCTTTCTTT
j_call: TRBJ1-1; v_call: TRBV4-3; cdr3_length: 14; clone_size: .; d_call: .; cdr3_aa: CASSQSQENTEAFF; cdr3_nt: TGCGCCAGCAGCCAAAGTCAGGAGAACACTGAAGCTTTCTTT
j_call: TRBJ1-2; v_call: TRBV5-5; cdr3_length: 14; clone_size: .; d_call: TRBD1; cdr3_aa: CASSKTTGVYGYTF; cdr3_nt: TGTGCCAGCAGCAAAACGACAGGGGTCTATGGCTACACCTTC
j_call: TRBJ1-5; v_call: TRBV4-1; cdr3_length: 17; clone_size: once; d_call: .; cdr3_aa: CASSQEGAALSNQPQHF; cdr3_nt: TGCGCCAGCAGCCAAGAAGGGGCCGCTCTTAGCAATCAGCCCCAGCATTTT
j_call: TRBJ2-1; v_call: TRBV19; cdr3_length: 16; clone_size: .; d_call: TRBD2; cdr3_aa: CASSIISGRVYNEQFF; cdr3_nt: TGTGCCAGTAGTATTATTAGCGGGAGGGTGTACAATGAGCAGTTCTTC
j_call: TRBJ2-1; v_call: TRBV27; cdr3_length: 16; clone_size: .; d_call: TRBD2; cdr3_aa: CASSSTLAGGPNEQFF; cdr3_nt: TGTGCCAGCAGTTCCACACTAGCGGGAGGGCCCAATGAGCAGTTCTTC
j_call: TRBJ2-1; v_call: TRBV9; cdr3_length: 16; clone_size: .; d_call: TRBD2; cdr3_aa: CASNPTLAGLDWEQFF; cdr3_nt: TGTGCCAGCAACCCGACCCTCGCGGGACTAGACTGGGAGCAGTTCTTC
j_call: TRBJ1-1; v_call: TRBV27; cdr3_length: 13; clone_size: few; d_call: TRBD1; cdr3_aa: CASNSYQGAEAFF; cdr3_nt: TGTGCCAGCAACTCATATCAGGGGGCTGAAGCTTTCTTT
j_call: TRBJ1-5; v_call: TRBV7-9; cdr3_length: 13; clone_size: .; d_call: .; cdr3_aa: CASSLVPGQPQHF; cdr3_nt: TGTGCCAGCAGCTTAGTTCCGGGTCAGCCCCAGCATTTT
j_call: TRBJ1-2; v_call: TRBV27; cdr3_length: 12; clone_size: .; d_call: TRBD1; cdr3_aa: CASLDRGYGYTF; cdr3_nt: TGTGCCAGCCTTGACAGGGGCTATGGCTACACCTTC
j_call: TRBJ1-2; v_call: TRBV12-5; cdr3_length: 15; clone_size: .; d_call: .; cdr3_aa: CASGPSQSTNYGYTF; cdr3_nt: TGTGCTAGTGGGCCTAGTCAGAGCACAAACTATGGCTACACCTTC
j_call: TRBJ2-5; v_call: TRBV9; cdr3_length: 14; clone_size: .; d_call: TRBD1; cdr3_aa: CASSEQGWTETQYF; cdr3_nt: TGTGCCAGCAGCGAACAGGGGTGGACGGAGACCCAGTACTTC
j_call: TRBJ1-2; v_call: TRBV9; cdr3_length: 16; clone_size: .; d_call: .; cdr3_aa: CASSTDRTVFNYGYTF; cdr3_nt: TGTGCCAGCAGTACTGATAGGACAGTTTTTAACTATGGCTACACCTTC
j_call: TRBJ1-4; v_call: TRBV7-9; cdr3_length: 15; clone_size: .; d_call: .; cdr3_aa: CASSLVLDMSEKLFF; cdr3_nt: TGTGCCAGCAGCTTAGTTCTCGACATGAGCGAAAAACTGTTTTTT